These T cell receptor beta chains were read from a single sample in a study of blood T cell repertoires in COVID-19. Method: immunoSEQ multiplex PCR; TCRdb's copy keeps in-frame clones and lacks some. The sample includes about 210,000 clones, 84% seen only once; the top ten take approximately 8%. Sequencing used peripheral blood. These receptors were obtained from a woman aged 50 to 65 with active or convalescent COVID-19. Each CDR3 is given with its conserved first and last residue. D genes are given only for firm matches. Expanded clones are given a class, and other clones once, few, many or no size at all.

abundance	v_gene	j_gene	d_gene	CDR3aa	CDR3nt
-	TRBV27	TRBJ1-2	TRBD1	CASSRTGVNYGYTF	TGTGCCAGCAGTCGGACAGGGGTTAACTATGGCTACACCTTC
-	TRBV30	TRBJ2-7	TRBD2	CAWSAGTSGDLQYF	TGTGCCTGGAGCGCCGGGACTAGCGGGGACCTTCAGTACTTC
-	TRBV5-1	TRBJ2-7	-	CASSLTTRREQYF	TGCGCCAGCAGCTTAACCACGCGGAGGGAGCAGTACTTC
-	TRBV29-1	TRBJ2-2	-	CSVEVGQGTGELFF	TGCAGCGTTGAAGTAGGACAAGGCACCGGGGAGCTGTTTTTT
-	TRBV29-1	TRBJ1-6	-	CSVVWGEEVRSPLHF	TGCAGCGTTGTTTGGGGGGAAGAAGTTCGTTCACCCCTCCACTTT
once	TRBV5-1	TRBJ1-6	-	CASSLTGGGDSPLHF	TGCGCCAGCAGCTTGACGGGGGGCGGCGATTCACCCCTCCACTTT
-	TRBV6-5	TRBJ2-7	TRBD2	CAGGLVHEQYF	TGTGCCGGGGGACTAGTCCACGAGCAGTACTTC
-	TRBV19	TRBJ1-2	TRBD1	CASSPTTGNYGYTF	TGTGCCAGTAGTCCGACGACAGGGAACTATGGCTACACCTTC
-	TRBV28	TRBJ1-6	-	CASISSYNSPLHF	TGTGCCAGCATCAGCTCCTATAATTCACCCCTCCACTTT
-	TRBV2	TRBJ1-5	-	CASSASSNQPQHF	TGTGCCAGCAGTGCCAGTAGCAATCAGCCCCAGCATTTT
once	TRBV2	TRBJ2-3	TRBD2	CASSAYGGASTDTQYF	TGTGCCAGCAGTGCCTACGGGGGGGCCAGCACAGATACGCAGTATTTT
-	TRBV14	TRBJ1-2	-	CASSQGSGSYGYTF	TGTGCCAGCAGCCAAGGATCTGGCAGCTATGGCTACACCTTC
-	TRBV7-3	TRBJ2-2	-	CASSLWAFTGELFF	TGTGCCAGCAGCTTGTGGGCTTTCACCGGGGAGCTGTTTTTT